This TCR beta chain was sequenced during a study of blood T cell repertoires in COVID-19. Turning to the study itself: The United States, Italy and Spain supplied acute and convalescent COVID-19 samples. PBMCs, B-cell-depleted T cells, or T cells were the source of the cDNA or gDNA that made up the material.

Original analysis: Reference gene primers were amplified, and this amplification served to estimate nucleated cell counts. The table came from immunoSEQ multiplex PCR; TCRdb's copy has only in-frame clones and leaves some out. V and J calls plus clone size are reproduced from that table; the DNA served to infer D and trimming. The sample shows tens of thousands of clones, roughly 73% of them seen only once. The J segment lost 4 bases and the V segment lost 7 bases, leaving 3 bases of the junction unmatched. Germline CDR1 is WSHSY and CDR2 is SAAADI. CDR3 length: 14 residues. The receptor's source is a human donor in a cohort sampled during active COVID-19. This sequence joins TRBV10-2 and TRBJ2-2, with TRBD1 identical over 10 bases. The source material was peripheral blood. CDR3 region: CASTRDRGTGELFF. DNA for the CDR3: TGCGCCAGCACCCGGGACAGGGGCACCGGGGAGCTGTTTTTT.